This TCR beta chain was recorded in a study of Ad26.COV2.S vaccination and SARS-CoV-2 variants. Overall study findings and caveats: Vaccine recipients showed a spike-specific TCR breadth that was higher than in placebo recipients. Post-vaccination spike-specific CD8+ and CD4+ T cell responses reportedly had substantial breadth.

As regards this clone: Its antigen is as yet unknown.

Sequencing used immunoSEQ multiplex PCR; TCRdb keeps in-frame clones, though not all of them. The table lists some 240,000 clones, roughly 89% of them singletons. Indicated treatment: 15 to 20 received Ad26.COV2.S at low or high dose, single or two shots; several received placebo; per-sample allocation not given. Following the first vaccine or placebo injection, samples were taken on day 63. V shed 6 bases and J shed 2 bases, with 6 bases lying between them. This CDR3 comprises 12 residues. The germline CDR1 and CDR2 sequences are PRHDT and FYEKMQ (reference sequence). The chain employs TRBV13 and TRBJ2-3; D remains unclear. The TCR was taken from a person aged 18-60 years who received the Ad26.COV2.S COVID-19 vaccine or a placebo. The sample here was peripheral blood, taken in a trial of Ad26.COV2.S vaccine versus placebo. CDR3 coding DNA: TGTGCCAGCAGTCTTACCACAGATACGCAGTATTTT. Amino acid sequence: CASSLTTDTQYF.